This T cell receptor beta chain was recorded in a study of early T cells in non-severe SARS-CoV-2 infection. Per germline, CDR1 DFQATT and CDR2 SNEGSKA (reference sequence). J was trimmed by 3 bases and V by 1 base; bases with no gene match: 19. CDR3 length equals 19 residues. This clonotype was counted only a few times. Attachment of unique molecular identifiers to individual cDNA molecules was performed. TCRdb processed the 5' RACE reads anew with MiXCR; each CDR3 protein has one entry. The repertoire has about 40,000 distinct CDR3 sequences, 4.7% of them found once; the top ten carry around 4.5%. The chain is built from TRBV20-1 and TRBJ2-7; 9 bases are shared with TRBD1. This TCR was sampled from an adult who was a healthcare worker with PCR-confirmed SARS-CoV-2 infection or an uninfected control (not recorded which). Sequenced input: whole blood. The CDR3 loop is CSARVPHRSGDRVVYEQYF. For the CDR3, the DNA is TGCAGTGCTAGAGTTCCTCACCGATCCGGGGACAGGGTGGTCTACGAGCAGTACTTC.